This T cell receptor (beta chain) was profiled in a study of cytomegalovirus exposure and HLA in healthy donors. Findings of the study overall: As confirmed in vitro, a few CMV-associated chains were specific for CMV antigens.

Per the germline V gene, CDR1 is SQVTM and CDR2 is ANQGSEA. This CDR3 is 14 amino acids long. Trimming removed 4 bases from V and 1 base from J; junction bases left unmatched: 3. Points on this clone: The antigen is not known.

Sequenced by immunoSEQ multiplex PCR; TCRdb stores in-frame clones only, minus some. The profile shows more than 85,000 clones, almost 90% of them singletons. This chain connects TRBV29-1 to TRBJ2-2; 7 nucleotides align to TRBD2. The TCR was taken from a young woman in good health and CMV-seronegative. Sequenced material: PBMCs. CDR3 region: CSVAQRGNTGELFF. CDR3 DNA sequence: TGCAGCGTTGCCCAGCGGGGGAACACCGGGGAGCTGTTTTTT.